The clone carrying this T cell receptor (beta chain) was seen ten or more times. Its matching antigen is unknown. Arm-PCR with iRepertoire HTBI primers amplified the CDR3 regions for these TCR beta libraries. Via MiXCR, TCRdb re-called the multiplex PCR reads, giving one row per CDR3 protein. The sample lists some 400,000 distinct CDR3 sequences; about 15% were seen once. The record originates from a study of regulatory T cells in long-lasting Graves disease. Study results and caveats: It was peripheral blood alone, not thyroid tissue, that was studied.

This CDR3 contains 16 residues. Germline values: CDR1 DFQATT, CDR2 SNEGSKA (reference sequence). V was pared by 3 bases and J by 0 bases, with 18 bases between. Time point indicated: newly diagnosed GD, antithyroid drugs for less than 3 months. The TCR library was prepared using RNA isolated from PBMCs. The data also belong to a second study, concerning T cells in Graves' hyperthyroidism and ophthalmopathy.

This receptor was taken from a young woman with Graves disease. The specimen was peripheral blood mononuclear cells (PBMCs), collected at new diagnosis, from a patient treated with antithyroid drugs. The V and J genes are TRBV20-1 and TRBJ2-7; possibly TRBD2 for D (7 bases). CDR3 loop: CSARGASGRSSYEQYF. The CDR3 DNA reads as TGCAGTGCTAGGGGGGCTAGCGGTAGGAGCTCCTACGAGCAGTACTTC.